These 15 T cell receptor beta chains were sequenced from one sample in a study of cytomegalovirus exposure and HLA in healthy donors. With 60 Vbeta and 13 Jbeta primers, the PCR was carried out. Here immunoSEQ multiplex PCR was the method, and the copy in TCRdb shows in-frame clones only, minus some. The table includes about 110,000 clones, approximately 80% detected once. Sequenced material: PBMCs. Receptors originate from a woman aged 25 to 45 in good health and CMV-seronegative.

This clone was picked up a small number of times. J is TRBJ1-3 and V is TRBV5-6; D is unresolved. V was shortened by 4 bases and J by 1 base, with 9 bases between the two germline ends. Germline assignment: CDR1 SGHDT and CDR2 YYEEEE. The CDR3 has 14 residues. The CDR3 spells CASSAQVSGNTIYF. DNA of the CDR3: TGTGCCAGCAGCGCCCAGGTGTCTGGAAACACCATATATTTT. Full variable domain (rest looked up from reference TRBV5-6 and TRBJ1-3): DAGVTQSPTHLIKTRGQQVTLRCSPKSGHDTVSWYQQALGQGPQFIFQYYEEEERQRGNFPDRFSGHQFPNYSSELNVNALLLGDSALYLCASSAQVSGNTIYFGEGSWLTVV.

This clone was recorded a few times. V and J are TRBV5-8 and TRBJ1-1, with D perhaps TRBD1 (6 bases). Trimming shortened V by 5 bases and J by 2 bases, and 13 bases separated the two germline ends. In germline, CDR1 is SGHTS, CDR2 YDEGEE. The CDR3 has 14 amino acids. CDR3 DNA sequence: TGTGCCAGCAGTCAGCAGGGGTTTAACACTGAAGCTTTCTTT. Translating gives CASSQQGFNTEAFF.

This chain connects TRBV6-4 to TRBJ2-1, with 8 bases aligning to TRBD2. V shed 4 bases, J shed 7 bases, and the junction held 9 bases outside the gene matches. The CDR3 is 15 residues long. CDR1 is MRHNA, CDR2 SNTAGT, per germline. The CDR3 coding sequence is TGTGCCAGCAGTGTCTCAGCGGGAGCTGGTAATGAGCAGTTCTTC. It encodes CASSVSAGAGNEQFF.

This chain connects TRBV6-1 to TRBJ1-5, with D unclear. The CDR3 contains 13 residues. Germline V lookup: CDR1 MNHNS, CDR2 SASEGT. With 2 bases removed from V and 3 bases from J, the gap between germline ends came to 5 bases. CDR3 loop: CASSERVNQPQHF. The CDR3 nucleotides are TGTGCCAGCAGTGAACGCGTCAATCAGCCCCAGCATTTT.

The rearrangement links TRBV6-1 to TRBJ2-3; 9 bases map to TRBD2. The CDR3 loop spans 12 amino acids. Germline trimming cut 3 bases from V and 10 bases from J; bases unmatched to any gene: 2. CDR1 is MNHNS and CDR2 is SASEGT in the germline V gene. DNA for the CDR3: TGTGCCAGCAGTGACCTAGCGGGACCGCAGTATTTT. Protein product: CASSDLAGPQYF.

The chain combines TRBV6-1 with TRBJ1-2; TRBD1 matches at 7 bases. Germline V gene sequence: CDR1 MNHNS, CDR2 SASEGT. With V trimmed by 2 bases and J by 4 bases, 7 bases remained unmatched. This CDR3 comprises 15 residues. CDR3 nucleotides: TGTGCCAGCAGTGAAACGGACAGGCGCCCCTATGGCTACACCTTC. Protein: CASSETDRRPYGYTF.

The chain recombines TRBV30 with TRBJ2-2, with D possibly matching TRBD1 (6 bases). Germline-derived CDR1 and CDR2 are GTSNPN and SVGIG (reference sequence). V was pared by 2 bases and J by 5 bases, with 12 bases between. The CDR3 covers 14 residues. CDR3 bases: TGTGCCTGGAGTAGACAGGCAAGGACCGGGGAGCTGTTTTTT. Residues: CAWSRQARTGELFF. Combining the CDR3 with reference TRBV30 and TRBJ2-2 gives the whole variable domain SQTIHQWPATLVQPVGSPLSLECTVEGTSNPNLYWYRQAAGRGLQLLFYSVGIGQISSEVPQNLSASRPQDRQFILSSKKLLLSDSGFYLCAWSRQARTGELFFGEGSRLTVL.

This chain links TRBV5-1 with TRBJ2-5; 10 bases match TRBD2. The CDR3 length is 15 residues. Germline V gene sequence: CDR1 SGHRS, CDR2 YFSETQ. Trimming cost V 4 bases and J 5 bases; bases outside gene matches: 8. The CDR3 bases are TGCGCCAGCAGCAGGGTGAGCGGGAGGGTGGAGACCCAGTACTTC. Translation gives CASSRVSGRVETQYF.

CDR3 loop: CASSSSTTGGQPQHF. For the CDR3, the DNA is TGTGCCAGCAGCTCGTCAACGACAGGGGGACAGCCCCAGCATTTT. The chain links TRBV7-6 to TRBJ1-5, with 9 bases lining up with TRBD1. J lost 7 bases, V lost 4 bases, and 8 bases had no gene match. The germline V gene encodes CDR1 SGHVS and CDR2 FNYEAQ. This CDR3 comprises 15 residues.

Turning to this clone: At the DNA level, this CDR3 is encoded by other sequences in the same sample as well. The rearrangement joins TRBV10-3 to TRBJ1-5; TRBD1 might be the D (5 bases). The germline V gene has CDR1 ENHRY and CDR2 SYGVKD. Trimming took off 3 bases at V and 6 bases at J, with 9 bases between the two ends. The CDR3 has 13 amino acids. CDR3 in amino acids: CAISDREGQPQHF. The CDR3 DNA reads TGTGCCATCAGTGACAGGGAAGGTCAGCCCCAGCATTTT.

Concerning this clone itself: One end of the junction is discordant with germline, which a read error may explain. The rearrangement joins TRBV2 to TRBJ1-1; D unclear. The V gene's germline CDR1 is SNHLY and CDR2 FYNNEI. This CDR3 contains 14 residues. CDR3 protein: CASSEAFGQTEAFF. The CDR3 DNA sequence: TGTGCCAGCAGCGAAGCTTTTGGCCAGACTGAAGCTTTCTTT.

The chain recombines TRBV10-1 with TRBJ1-1; 9 bases align to TRBD1. Trimming cost V 6 bases and J 5 bases; bases outside gene matches: 7. Germline CDR1 and CDR2: WNHNN and SYGVQD (reference sequence). This CDR3 region has 14 residues. This CDR3 reads CASRGSTGGTEAFF. The CDR3 coding sequence is TGCGCCAGCAGAGGTTCGACAGGGGGGACTGAAGCTTTCTTT.

The chain combines TRBV6-5 with TRBJ1-2; TRBD1 aligns across 8 bases. Germline V lookup: CDR1 MNHEY, CDR2 SVGAGI. The CDR3 spans 15 residues. J was trimmed by 4 bases and V by 2 bases; bases with no gene match: 6. CDR3 bases: TGTGCCAGCAGTTACGAAGGACAGGGCGTCTATGGCTACACCTTC. Translation gives CASSYEGQGVYGYTF.

This chain uses TRBV6-5 with TRBJ2-7; weak D call: TRBD2 (5 bases). The CDR3 consists of 15 residues. With 0 bases removed from V and 2 bases from J, the gap between germline ends came to 11 bases. In germline, CDR1 is MNHEY, CDR2 SVGAGI. This CDR3 is CASSYSETAAYEQYF. In nucleotides, the CDR3 is TGTGCCAGCAGTTACTCCGAAACAGCGGCCTACGAGCAGTACTTC.

V usage is TRBV2 and J usage is TRBJ2-7, with D possibly being TRBD1 (6 bases). Germline V gives CDR1 SNHLY, CDR2 FYNNEI. V dropped 7 bases and J dropped 2 bases, with 15 bases sitting between them. The CDR3 consists of 14 residues. The CDR3 sequence is CASTQGSFAYEQYF. CDR3 sequence (DNA): TGTGCCAGCACCCAGGGGTCTTTTGCCTACGAGCAGTACTTC. Complete variable domain (other parts from reference TRBV2 and TRBJ2-7): EPEVTQTPSHQVTQMGQEVILRCVPISNHLYFYWYRQILGQKVEFLVSFYNNEISEKSEIFDDQFSVERPDGSNFTLKIRSTKLEDSAMYFCASTQGSFAYEQYFGPGTRLTVT.